Below are 18 T cell receptor beta chains sequenced from a single sample in a study of T cells in Graves' hyperthyroidism and ophthalmopathy. RNA transcripts gave rise to amplified TCR beta CDR3 regions. With the HTBI primer set, the TCR CDR3 went through a first round of RT-PCR. Each CDR3 protein gets one entry after TCRdb re-called the multiplex PCR reads with MiXCR. The sample consists of hundreds of thousands of distinct CDR3 sequences, 15% to 19% of them appearing once. Input material: blood. All receptors come from a woman between 18 and 30 years old with Graves' hyperthyroidism.

This clonotype was counted at least ten times. The chain recombines TRBV5-5 with TRBJ2-7; D gene ambiguous. CDR3 length: 13 amino acids. V shed 4 bases and J shed 9 bases, with 17 bases lying between them. Germline V gene lookup returns CDR1 SGHKS and CDR2 YYEKEE (reference sequence). The CDR3 reads CASSPYGLWVQYF. In nucleotides, the CDR3 is TGTGCCAGCAGCCCGTACGGCCTATGGGTGCAGTACTTC.

The chain combines TRBV29-1 with TRBJ2-7, with 7 bases lining up with TRBD2. This CDR3 has 14 amino acids. Germline CDR1 is SQVTM and CDR2 is ANQGSEA. V lost 4 bases to trimming and J lost 3 bases; unmatched junction nucleotides: 9. The DNA for the CDR3 is TGCAGCGTTGGGGGACTAAGTAATTTCTACGAGCAGTACTTC. Translated: CSVGGLSNFYEQYF.

This clonotype was detected a few times. The chain employs TRBV27 and TRBJ2-7; 10 bases match TRBD2. J was trimmed by 4 bases and V by 3 bases; bases with no gene match: 3. This CDR3 spans 14 amino acids. Germline lookup yields CDR1 MNHEY and CDR2 SMNVEV (reference sequence). The CDR3 spells CASSFLAGVYEQYF. As DNA, the CDR3 is TGTGCCAGCAGTTTCCTAGCGGGAGTGTACGAGCAGTACTTC.

The CDR3, as DNA: TGTGCCACCAGCAGAGCTGGAGACTTGGGGATTAGCACAGATACGCAGTATTTT. Protein: CATSRAGDLGISTDTQYF. V is TRBV15 and J is TRBJ2-3; D call uncertain. From germline, CDR1 is LNHNV and CDR2 YYDKDF (reference sequence). The CDR3 contains 18 residues. Between the trimmed V and J ends, which lost 1 base and 0 bases, there was a span of 17 bases.

This clonotype has a single count. V and J are TRBV5-1 and TRBJ2-7; tentative D call: TRBD1 (5 bases). Trimming removed 0 bases from V and 3 bases from J, with 19 bases in between. This CDR3 contains 17 residues. CDR1 is SGHRS, CDR2 YFSETQ, per germline. The CDR3 protein is CASSLEVRTRERYEQYF. The CDR3 nucleotides read TGCGCCAGCAGCTTGGAAGTGAGGACCAGGGAACGCTACGAGCAGTACTTC. Supplemented by reference TRBV5-1 and TRBJ2-7, the full variable domain reads KAGVTQTPRYLIKTRGQQVTLSCSPISGHRSVSWYQQTPGQGLQFLFEYFSETQRNKGNFPGRFSGRQFSNSRSEMNVSTLELGDSALYLCASSLEVRTRERYEQYFGPGTRLTVT.

The chain joins TRBV3-1 to TRBJ1-5, with a weak D call TRBD1 (5 bases). The CDR3 loop spans 15 amino acids. Germline values: CDR1 LGHDT, CDR2 YNNKEL (reference sequence). V gave up 4 bases and J gave up 3 bases, with 13 bases separating them. The DNA for the CDR3 is TGTGCCAGCAGCCCCAGTTTCGGGGCCAATCAGCCCCAGCATTTT. Encoded protein: CASSPSFGANQPQHF.

The chain links TRBV9 to TRBJ2-1, with D perhaps matching TRBD2 (6 bases). V lost 0 bases to trimming and J lost 10 bases, with 17 bases between them. Germline V lookup: CDR1 SGDLS, CDR2 YYNGEE. This CDR3 has 15 residues. CDR3 loop: CASSVGRRPEGEQFF. The CDR3 DNA follows: TGTGCCAGCAGCGTAGGACGGCGGCCGGAGGGGGAGCAGTTCTTC.

This clonotype was counted between two and nine times. The genes are TRBV6-1 and TRBJ1-4; D is possibly TRBD1 (6 bases). This CDR3 has 14 amino acids. Between the trimmed V and J ends, which lost 7 bases and 3 bases, there was a span of 12 bases. Germline values: CDR1 MNHNS, CDR2 SASEGT. The DNA for the CDR3 is TGTGCCAGCAAACCGGGACAAGCTAATGAAAAACTGTTTTTT. This translates into CASKPGQANEKLFF.

This clonotype was observed a few times. V and J are TRBV24-1 and TRBJ2-1; the match to TRBD1 covers 9 bases. After removal of 5 bases from V and 7 bases from J, the junction contained 8 bases not matched to a gene. The CDR3 sequence is 15 residues long. Germline V gene data show CDR1 as KGHDR and CDR2 as SFDVKD. The CDR3 coding sequence is TGTGCCACCAGTGGATGGGACAGGGTTTCAAATGAGCAGTTCTTC. Translating it yields CATSGWDRVSNEQFF.

This clonotype was seen many times. This chain uses TRBV20-1 with TRBJ2-5, with D possibly being TRBD1 or TRBD2 (5 bases each). The CDR3 extends over 14 amino acids. Germline assignment: CDR1 DFQATT and CDR2 SNEGSKA (reference sequence). The V and J ends lost 0 bases and 5 bases respectively, with 13 bases between them. CDR3 in amino acids: CSARELGVYETQYF. The CDR3 DNA sequence: TGCAGTGCTAGAGAGCTGGGGGTTTACGAGACCCAGTACTTC.

The sample holds many counts of this clonotype. The chain is built from TRBV28 and TRBJ1-6; 8 bases map to TRBD1. The CDR3 runs 12 residues. Germline CDR1 and CDR2: MDHEN and SYDVKM. V lost 2 bases to trimming and J lost 15 bases; unmatched junction nucleotides: 3. The CDR3 is CASSLGTGHLHF. The CDR3 bases are TGTGCCAGCAGTTTAGGGACAGGTCACCTCCACTTT. The full variable domain, its missing parts supplied by reference TRBV28 and TRBJ1-6, is DVKVTQSSRYLVKRTGEKVFLECVQDMDHENMFWYRQDPGLGLRLIYFSYDVKMKEKGDIPEGYSVSREKKERFSLILESASTNQTSMYLCASSLGTGHLHFGNGTRLTVT.

This clonotype was counted at least ten times. The DNA of the CDR3 is TGTGCCAGCGCGGGCCCTTTCACAGATACGCAGTATTTT. Amino acids: CASAGPFTDTQYF. This chain connects TRBV2 to TRBJ2-3; TRBD2 might be the D (5 bases). The CDR3 has 13 residues. Germline loops: CDR1 SNHLY, CDR2 FYNNEI. V was trimmed by 8 bases and J by 2 bases, leaving 11 bases between them.

This clonotype was counted at least ten times. The chain is built from TRBV6-2 or TRBV6-3 and TRBJ1-1, with a possible D match to TRBD1 (6 bases). Germline CDR1 reads MNHEY; CDR2 reads SVGEGT. The CDR3 runs to 16 residues. The ends were cut back, 7 bases at V and 5 bases at J, with 23 bases in the middle. CDR3: CASTLDRSVKRTEAFF. The CDR3 DNA follows: TGTGCCAGCACCCTAGACAGGTCTGTAAAGAGGACTGAAGCTTTCTTT.

This clonotype was seen more than once but under ten times. Since a much larger clone is just one base distant, this may be a read error. The CDR3 nucleotides are TGTGCCAGCAGCGCGCGGGGTCTGGGCGAAAAACTGTTTTTT. Its protein is CASSARGLGEKLFF. J is TRBJ1-4 and V is TRBV11-3; no clear D. Germline V gives CDR1 SGHNT, CDR2 YENEEA. V was cut by 5 bases and J by 8 bases, with 15 bases left in between. The CDR3 sequence is 14 residues long.

For the CDR3, the DNA is TGTGCCACCAGTGAGCTCGGCAGACGCACAGATACGCAGTATTTT. Translation: CATSELGRRTDTQYF. The chain joins TRBV24-1 to TRBJ2-3; D gene uncertain. Germline-derived CDR1 and CDR2 are KGHDR and SFDVKD. The CDR3 is made up of 15 amino acids. Trimming cost V 4 bases and J 1 base, with 11 bases left between them.

The chain carries TRBV15 and TRBJ2-4; tentative D call: TRBD1 (6 bases). Trimming shortened V by 1 base and J by 6 bases, and 16 bases separated the two germline ends. The CDR3 has 16 residues. From germline, CDR1 is LNHNV and CDR2 YYDKDF (reference sequence). Here the CDR3 DNA reads TGTGCCACCAGCAGAGGAGCTGGGGGCGACGGAAACATTCAGTACTTC. It yields the protein CATSRGAGGDGNIQYF.

This rearrangement joins TRBV6-4 to TRBJ2-4; TRBD1 agrees at 7 bases. Germline CDR1 and CDR2: MRHNA and SNTAGT. The CDR3 sequence is 14 residues long. V lost 3 bases and J lost 8; bases outside the gene matches: 7. CDR3 sequence (DNA): TGTGCCAGCAGTGAGGACAGGCTTAACGACATTCAGTACTTC. Encoded protein: CASSEDRLNDIQYF.

This clonotype came up many times. The chain has TRBV11-2 and TRBJ2-7; the match to TRBD2 covers 12 bases. V shed 5 bases and J 8 bases; nucleotides not matched to a gene: 10. The CDR3 length is 15 residues. Looked up from germline, CDR1 is SGHAT and CDR2 is FQNNGV. The CDR3 protein is CASSPGLAGPVKQYF. The CDR3 coding sequence is TGTGCCAGCAGCCCCGGACTAGCGGGACCCGTTAAGCAGTACTTC.